This T cell receptor (beta chain) originates from a study of regulatory T cells in long-lasting Graves disease. Time point described: newly diagnosed GD, antithyroid drugs for less than 3 months. PBMC RNA was the source of the TCR library. The CDR3 consists of 15 residues. The V end was cut by 5 bases, the J end by 0 bases, with 13 bases between. Germline V gene data show CDR1 as MNHEY and CDR2 as SMNVEV (reference sequence). iRepertoire HTBI primers and Arm-PCR of CDR3 regions built TCR beta libraries. How the authors handled the data: Identification yielded 55 to 75 TRBV and over eleven TRBJ segments across samples. One entry per CDR3 protein, called by TCRdb with MiXCR from the multiplex PCR reads. The V and J calls and clone size come from TCRdb's table, not from the authors' own analysis. This table holds roughly 520,000 distinct CDR3 sequences, about 12% found once. This clonotype was counted at least ten times.

These data also featured in a second study, about T cells in Graves' hyperthyroidism and ophthalmopathy. As reported in that work: These patients, aged 18 to 65, had recently diagnosed hyperthyroidism lasting under 2 months.

This sequence originates from a woman aged 25 to 39 with Graves disease. This sample comprised peripheral blood mononuclear cells (PBMCs), obtained at new diagnosis, from a patient treated with antithyroid drugs. The J gene is TRBJ1-1, the V gene TRBV27, with D possibly matching TRBD1 (5 bases). The CDR3 bases are TGTGCCAGCAGTCCCCAAGGCAGGGTGAACACTGAAGCTTTCTTT. It codes for CASSPQGRVNTEAFF.